This record looks at one TCR beta chain sequence and its context. Its antigen is still unknown. The data are from a study of beta chain features in type 1 diabetes. Whole-study results and caveats: The similarity of naive, central memory and Treg TCRB repertoires appeared greater among patients than among healthy donors.

Via CD45RO/CCR7/CD25/CD127/CD95/CD27, cells of the CD4+ naive, central memory, regulatory and stem cell-like memory subsets were sorted. Every bit of the isolated RNA underwent reverse transcription, so sequencing read expressed TCRB transcripts. Some clones are missing from TCRdb's copy, which holds only in-frame ones; the method was immunoSEQ multiplex PCR. This sample yields 330,000 or so clones, of which 11% to 15% are seen a single time; more than 6.5% belongs to the top ten. V was pared by 6 bases and J by 5 bases, with 7 bases of the junction left unmatched. The CDR3 contains 13 residues. Germline-derived CDR1 and CDR2 are SQVTM and ANQGSEA.

This clonotype originated in a man in his thirties or forties in good health. This rearrangement joins TRBV29-1 to TRBJ2-5; 9 bases line up with TRBD2. The sequenced sample consisted of central memory CD4+ T cells from blood. The chain's CDR3 is CSVRGGASETQYF. The DNA of the CDR3 is TGCAGCGTCCGCGGGGGGGCCTCGGAGACCCAGTACTTC.